This T cell receptor (beta chain) was obtained from a study of blood T cell repertoires in COVID-19. Study at large: Both acute and convalescent COVID-19 samples were obtained from the United States, Italy and Spain. T cells, B-cell-depleted T cells, or PBMCs provided the cDNA or gDNA that served as material.

Trimming removed 3 bases at V and 0 bases at J, with 9 bases between. The CDR3 spans 15 residues. Germline V gene sequence: CDR1 LNHDA, CDR2 SQIVND (reference sequence). Sequencing used immunoSEQ multiplex PCR; TCRdb keeps in-frame clones, though not all of them. The profile shows about 190,000 clones, roughly four fifths of them singletons. The gene calls are TRBV19 and TRBJ1-5, with D possibly TRBD1 on 5 matching bases. The sequence came from a woman aged 40 to 55 with acute or convalescent COVID-19. The sample comprised peripheral blood. The CDR3 here is CASSIRGVSNQPQHF. Written as DNA, the CDR3 is TGTGCCAGTAGTATTAGGGGCGTTAGCAATCAGCCCCAGCATTTT. The whole variable domain, remainder taken from reference TRBV19 and TRBJ1-5, is DGGITQSPKYLFRKEGQNVTLSCEQNLNHDAMYWYRQDPGQGLRLIYYSQIVNDFQKGDIAEGYSVSREKKESFPLTVTSAQKNPTAFYLCASSIRGVSNQPQHFGDGTRLSIL.